This T cell receptor beta chain was observed in a study of blood T cell repertoires in COVID-19. At the level of the study: The United States, Italy and Spain supplied acute and convalescent COVID-19 samples. PBMCs, B-cell-depleted T cells, or T cells provided the cDNA or gDNA that made up the material.

Worth noting for this clone: At one boundary the junction diverges from the germline segment, which might be a read error.

CDR3 length equals 13 residues. Germline lookup yields CDR1 LGHDT and CDR2 YNNKEL (reference sequence). The authors' processing: Estimates of nucleated cell counts were drawn from the amplification of reference gene primers. Assay: immunoSEQ multiplex PCR; the TCRdb copy retains only in-frame clones and omits some. That table is the source of V, J and clone size, and D and trimming were worked out from the DNA. The sample shows 120,000 to 150,000 clones, just under 90% of them seen only once. The chain is built from TRBV3-1 (or the pseudogene TRBV3-2) and TRBJ2-7; TRBD2 might be the D (5 bases). The source material was peripheral blood. The clonotype originates from a woman aged 50 to 65 with active or convalescent COVID-19. The CDR3 is CASSPVLWRAVNF. The DNA of the CDR3 is TGTGCCAGCAGCCCCGTGTTATGGCGGGCAGTCAACTTC.